A single sample is the source of the 27 T cell receptor beta chains below, sequenced in a study of early T cells in non-severe SARS-CoV-2 infection. TCRdb redid the calling of the 5' RACE reads with MiXCR, one entry per CDR3 protein. Among about 100,000 distinct CDR3 sequences listed, approximately 13% were seen once. The sequencing sample was made of whole blood. These receptors were obtained from an adult who was a healthcare worker with PCR-confirmed SARS-CoV-2 infection or an uninfected control (not recorded which).

This clonotype came up many times. The J gene is TRBJ1-5, the V gene TRBV6-5, with 7 bases aligning to TRBD1. The CDR3 is 14 residues long. J gave up 7 bases and V 6 bases, and 9 bases lay outside the gene matches. In germline, CDR1 is MNHEY, CDR2 SVGAGI. The CDR3 sequence is CASRQGGQGQPQHF. CDR3 nucleotides: TGTGCCAGCAGACAAGGGGGCCAGGGGCAGCCCCAGCATTTT.

This clonotype has a handful of counts. CDR3 protein: CSAGGYQGPGELFF. For the CDR3, the DNA is TGCAGCGCCGGGGGGTATCAGGGCCCCGGGGAGCTGTTTTTT. V usage is TRBV29-1 and J usage is TRBJ2-2, with 7 bases aligning to TRBD2. The germline CDR1 and CDR2 sequences are SQVTM and ANQGSEA. This CDR3 has 14 amino acids. V gave up 7 bases and J gave up 6 bases; unmatched junction bases: 11.

This clonotype occurred a few times. V gene TRBV29-1 combines with J gene TRBJ2-6; no reliable D call. This CDR3 is built from 12 residues. V lost 4 bases and J lost 2, with 3 bases in between. CDR1 is SQVTM, CDR2 ANQGSEA, per germline. In DNA form, the CDR3 reads TGCAGCGTTGCTGCTGGGGCCAACGTCCTGACTTTC. It codes for CSVAAGANVLTF.

This clonotype was seen at least ten times. The rearrangement uses TRBV6-2 or TRBV6-3 and TRBJ2-5; the D gene is possibly TRBD1 (6 bases). Trimming cost V 5 bases and J 2 bases, with 9 bases left between them. Germline loops: CDR1 MNHEY, CDR2 SVGEGT. This CDR3 is built from 13 residues. CDR3: CASSNRAQETQYF. Written as DNA, the CDR3 is TGTGCCAGCAGTAACAGGGCTCAAGAGACCCAGTACTTC.

CDR3 residues: CANKGGWRDTEAFF. CDR3 DNA: TGTGCCAACAAAGGGGGCTGGAGGGACACTGAAGCTTTCTTT. This rearrangement joins TRBV3-1 to TRBJ1-1; 7 bases are shared with TRBD1. The CDR3 sequence is 14 residues long. Germline values: CDR1 LGHDT, CDR2 YNNKEL (reference sequence). J lost 3 bases, V lost 10 bases, and 11 bases had no gene match. Complete variable domain (other parts from reference TRBV3-1 and TRBJ1-1): DTAVSQTPKYLVTQMGNDKSIKCEQNLGHDTMYWYKQDSKKFLKIMFSYNNKELIINETVPNRFSPKSPDKAHLNLHINSLELGDSAVYFCANKGGWRDTEAFFGQGTRLTVV.

A word on this clonotype: Possible read error: a much larger clone is one base away. The V gene is TRBV19, the J gene TRBJ1-1; possible D gene TRBD1, 6 bases. Germline CDR1 is LNHDA and CDR2 is SQIVND (reference sequence). Deletions cut 6 bases from V and 3 bases from J, with 14 bases between. CDR3 size: 14 residues. The CDR3, as DNA: TGTGCCAGTAGAATCCTCCAGGGGCACACTGAAGCTTTCTTT. This codes for CASRILQGHTEAFF.

V usage is TRBV5-5 and J usage is TRBJ2-3; 8 bases are shared with TRBD2. The CDR3 spans 16 residues. In germline, CDR1 is SGHKS, CDR2 YYEKEE (reference sequence). J gave up 1 base and V 0 bases, and 4 bases lay outside the gene matches. The CDR3 sequence: CASSLGAGEGTDTQYF. CDR3 DNA: TGTGCCAGCAGCTTGGGAGCGGGGGAGGGCACAGATACGCAGTATTTT.

This clonotype turned up a few times. V is TRBV5-1 and J is TRBJ1-1, with 8 positions matching TRBD1. The CDR3 covers 16 residues. Germline CDR1 is SGHRS and CDR2 is YFSETQ. The V gene end was trimmed by 6 bases and the J gene end by 6 bases; junction bases not matched to a gene: 16. The chain's CDR3 is CASTVLHRGNQAEAFF. CDR3 nucleotide sequence: TGCGCCAGCACTGTCCTTCACAGGGGGAATCAAGCTGAAGCTTTCTTT.

This clonotype has a count of ten or more. The chain carries TRBV18 and TRBJ2-1; 8 bases are a match to TRBD2. The CDR3 runs 16 residues. Per the germline V gene, CDR1 is KGHSH and CDR2 is LQKENI. Losses at the gene ends were 0 bases for V and 7 bases for J; bases not matched to a gene: 8. The CDR3 sequence: CASSPPSAGARNEQFF. Written as DNA, the CDR3 is TGTGCCAGCTCACCACCGTCAGCGGGGGCCAGAAATGAGCAGTTCTTC.

This chain links TRBV27 with TRBJ2-7, with D possibly being TRBD1 or TRBD2 (5 bases each). V gave up 4 bases and J gave up 6 bases, with 19 bases separating them. This CDR3 is 15 amino acids long. Germline V gene data show CDR1 as MNHEY and CDR2 as SMNVEV (reference sequence). CDR3 nucleotides: TGTGCCAGCAGTTGGACCGCGTCGGGACGCCTCGAGCAGTACTTC. Amino acid sequence: CASSWTASGRLEQYF.

Concerning this clonotype itself: A much larger clone differs by one base, so this may be a read error. The rearrangement links TRBV21-1 to TRBJ2-4. TRBV21-1 is classified as a pseudogene. The CDR3 contains 9 residues. The CDR3 sequence: CATIDIQYF. The CDR3 DNA reads as TGTGCTACGATCGACATTCAGTACTTC.

This clonotype was seen a handful of times. J is TRBJ1-2 and V is TRBV4-3; no clear D. There are 12 residues in the CDR3. Germline CDR1 is LGHNA and CDR2 is YSLEER. V lost 5 bases and J lost 4, with 8 bases in between. For the CDR3, the DNA is TGCGCCAGCAGCAGGGATGGCTATGGCTACACCTTC. It is translated as CASSRDGYGYTF.

In this sample, this clonotype turned up a few times. The J gene is TRBJ2-5, the V gene TRBV29-1; perhaps TRBD2 as D (6 bases). CDR1 and CDR2 (germline): SQVTM, ANQGSEA. The V end lost 7 bases, the J end lost 5 bases, and 14 bases lay between the germline ends. The CDR3 has 12 amino acids. The CDR3 region has the DNA TGCAGCGGGCTGCACGGAGGGGAGACCCAGTACTTC. Protein product: CSGLHGGETQYF. The complete variable domain, with remaining parts taken from reference TRBV29-1 and TRBJ2-5, reads SAVISQKPSRDICQRGTSLTIQCQVDSQVTMMFWYRQQPGQSLTLIATANQGSEATYESGFVIDKFPISRPNLTFSTLTVSNMSPEDSSIYLCSGLHGGETQYFGPGTRLLVL.

This clonotype was counted many times. V usage is TRBV7-8 and J usage is TRBJ2-5, with TRBD2 identical over 15 bases. The germline V gene has CDR1 SGHVS and CDR2 FQNEAQ. The CDR3 spans 19 residues. J was trimmed by 7 bases and V by 1 base; bases with no gene match: 13. This CDR3 reads CASSLGGLAGGPLGGTQYF. CDR3 in DNA: TGTGCCAGCAGCTTAGGGGGACTAGCGGGGGGCCCGTTAGGAGGGACCCAGTACTTC. The full variable domain, its missing parts supplied by reference TRBV7-8 and TRBJ2-5, is GAGVSQSPRYKVAKRGQDVALRCDPISGHVSLFWYQQALGQGPEFLTYFQNEAQLDKSGLPSDRFFAERPEGSVSTLKIQRTQQEDSAVYLCASSLGGLAGGPLGGTQYFGPGTRLLVL.

This clonotype was observed a few times. V gene TRBV20-1 combines with J gene TRBJ1-1; 12 nucleotides align to TRBD1. Per germline, CDR1 DFQATT and CDR2 SNEGSKA (reference sequence). Trimming at V came to 1 base and at J to 11 bases, leaving 5 bases not matched to a gene. This CDR3 spans 13 amino acids. CDR3 in DNA: TGCAGTGCTAGAGCCCCGGGACAGGGGGCCGCTTTCTTT. The encoded protein is CSARAPGQGAAFF.

This clonotype has just a few counts. The rearrangement joins TRBV29-1 to TRBJ1-4, with D unresolved. The CDR3 extends over 12 amino acids. In germline, CDR1 is SQVTM, CDR2 ANQGSEA. V dropped 4 bases and J dropped 7 bases, with 10 bases sitting between them. The CDR3 reads CSVAGGGEKLFF. The DNA for the CDR3 is TGCAGCGTTGCCGGAGGAGGTGAAAAACTGTTTTTT.

The chain uses TRBV29-1 and TRBJ2-1; D possibly matches TRBD1 or TRBD2 (5 bases each). CDR1 and CDR2 from the germline V gene are SQVTM and ANQGSEA. The CDR3 spans 12 residues. The V end lost 6 bases, the J end lost 4 bases, and 10 bases lay between the germline ends. CDR3 loop: CSVGTIYNEQFF. The CDR3 DNA is TGCAGCGTAGGGACGATATACAATGAGCAGTTCTTC.

The gene calls are TRBV9 and TRBJ2-2; the D is unclear. Deletions cut 3 bases from V and 6 bases from J, with 9 bases between. Germline assignment: CDR1 SGDLS and CDR2 YYNGEE. The length of the CDR3 is 13 residues. The CDR3 DNA is TGTGCCAGCAGCGATCCCCCTGCCGGGGAGCTGTTTTTT. Protein: CASSDPPAGELFF.

This clonotype was observed a handful of times. This chain links TRBV29-1 with TRBJ2-5; D gene uncertain. The germline V and J ends were trimmed by 4 bases and 1 base, with 10 bases remaining between them. The germline CDR1 and CDR2 sequences are SQVTM and ANQGSEA. The CDR3 runs 13 residues. This CDR3 is CSVVSQAQETQYF. CDR3 nucleotide sequence: TGCAGCGTTGTATCCCAGGCCCAAGAGACCCAGTACTTC.

At least ten counts were recorded for this clonotype. The gene calls are TRBV12-3 or TRBV12-4 and TRBJ1-5; D gene ambiguous. This CDR3 spans 16 amino acids. V was cut by 6 bases and J by 0 bases, with 15 bases left in between. The chain's CDR3 is CASSPRAADSNQPQHF. The CDR3 DNA is TGTGCCAGCAGCCCCCGGGCAGCAGATAGCAATCAGCCCCAGCATTTT.

This clonotype was seen only a few times. The chain joins TRBV6-5 to TRBJ2-3; 7 nucleotides line up with TRBD1. Germline assignment: CDR1 MNHEY and CDR2 SVGAGI. V was pared by 2 bases and J by 4 bases, with 15 bases of the junction left unmatched. The CDR3 totals 18 residues. The CDR3 region is CASSYIAPRQGKADTQYF. In nucleotides, the CDR3 is TGTGCCAGCAGTTACATAGCCCCCCGACAGGGTAAAGCAGATACGCAGTATTTT.

The J gene is TRBJ2-5, the V gene TRBV18, with D tentatively TRBD2 (5 bases). Germline V gives CDR1 KGHSH, CDR2 LQKENI. Trimming left V 4 bases short and J 4 bases short, with 13 bases between. CDR3 length: 14 residues. The CDR3 nucleotides read TGTGCCAGCTCACTACGGGGATTTGGAGAGACCCAGTACTTC. Amino acids: CASSLRGFGETQYF. The whole variable domain, filled in from reference TRBV18 and TRBJ2-5, reads NAGVMQNPRHLVRRRGQEARLRCSPMKGHSHVYWYRQLPEEGLKFMVYLQKENIIDESGMPKERFSAEFPKEGPSILRIQQVVRGDSAAYFCASSLRGFGETQYFGPGTRLLVL.

This chain links TRBV4-1 with TRBJ1-6; TRBD1 agrees at 10 bases. Trimming took 5 bases from V and 9 from J; bases not matched to a gene: 4. Per the germline V gene, CDR1 is MGHRA and CDR2 is YSYEKL. The CDR3 length is 14 residues. Here the CDR3 reads CASSFRDRGSPLHF. The CDR3 DNA reads TGCGCCAGCAGCTTCCGGGACAGGGGTTCACCCCTCCACTTT.

This clonotype has only a few counts. The chain couples TRBV5-6 to TRBJ1-5; no definite D call. V was pared by 3 bases and J by 6 bases, with 13 bases between. Germline V gives CDR1 SGHDT, CDR2 YYEEEE. The CDR3 length is 14 residues. For the CDR3, the DNA is TGTGCCAGCAGCTCCGGACGGCCCGGTCAGCCCCAGCATTTT. Its protein product is CASSSGRPGQPQHF.

There are many counts of this clonotype. This chain joins TRBV12-3 or TRBV12-4 and TRBJ2-1; D unresolved. The CDR3 is made up of 15 amino acids. Trimming removed 5 bases from V and 8 bases from J, with 19 bases in between. DNA of the CDR3: TGTGCCAGCAGTCCGGTAGGTCGTTATTTGGATGAGCAGTTCTTC. This translates into CASSPVGRYLDEQFF.

This clonotype was seen only a few times. The rearrangement links TRBV27 to TRBJ1-5, with 9 nucleotides matching TRBD1. This CDR3 region has 15 residues. The V and J ends lost 6 bases and 3 bases, in that order; junction bases with no gene match: 6. Germline values: CDR1 MNHEY, CDR2 SMNVEV (reference sequence). The CDR3 nucleotides read TGTGCCAGCAGCTTCGGGACAGGGCTCAATCAGCCCCAGCATTTT. This sequence encodes CASSFGTGLNQPQHF.

This clonotype came up a few times. V and J are TRBV10-2 and TRBJ2-3, with D unresolved. Germline CDR1 WSHSY, CDR2 SAAADI. The ends were cut back, 6 bases at V and 2 bases at J, with 12 bases in the middle. The CDR3 is 14 residues long. The CDR3 region has the DNA TGCGCCAGCAGGGCGAACGGGTTCACAGATACGCAGTATTTT. Its protein product is CASRANGFTDTQYF.